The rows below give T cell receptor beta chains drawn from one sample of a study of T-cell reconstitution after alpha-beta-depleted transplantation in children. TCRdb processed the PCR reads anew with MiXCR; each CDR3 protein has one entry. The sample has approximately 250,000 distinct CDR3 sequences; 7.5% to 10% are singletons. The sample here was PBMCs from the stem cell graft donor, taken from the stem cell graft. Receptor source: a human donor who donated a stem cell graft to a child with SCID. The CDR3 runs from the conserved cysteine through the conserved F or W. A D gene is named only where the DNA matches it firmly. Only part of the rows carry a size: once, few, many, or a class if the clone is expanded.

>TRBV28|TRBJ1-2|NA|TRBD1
CASSRWAGGGYTF
TGTGCCAGCAGTCGGTGGGCAGGGGGCGGCTACACCTTC
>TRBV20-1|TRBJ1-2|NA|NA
CSASPGRGGDNF
TGCAGTGCTAGCCCGGGGAGAGGTGGCGACAACTTC
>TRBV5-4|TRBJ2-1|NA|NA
CASSFGRNEQFF
TGTGCCAGCAGCTTTGGGAGGAACGAGCAGTTCTTC
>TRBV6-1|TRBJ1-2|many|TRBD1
CASTGQPVPFYGYTF
TGTGCCAGCACGGGACAGCCAGTACCCTTCTATGGCTACACCTTC
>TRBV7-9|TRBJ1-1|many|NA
CASSMTANTEAFF
TGTGCCAGCAGCATGACAGCGAACACTGAAGCTTTCTTT
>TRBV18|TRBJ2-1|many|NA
CASSPVRQNPNEQFF
TGTGCCAGCTCACCAGTCCGGCAAAACCCCAATGAGCAGTTCTTC
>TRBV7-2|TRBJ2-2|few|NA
CASSLHGNTGELFF
TGTGCCAGCAGCTTACACGGGAACACCGGGGAGCTGTTTTTT
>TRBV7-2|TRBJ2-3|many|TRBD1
CASSSGMTGVTDTQYF
TGTGCCAGCAGCTCTGGGATGACAGGGGTAACAGATACGCAGTATTTT
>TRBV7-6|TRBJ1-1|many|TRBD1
CASSLRNRTGMNTEAFF
TGTGCCAGCAGCTTAAGGAACAGGACAGGAATGAACACTGAAGCTTTCTTT
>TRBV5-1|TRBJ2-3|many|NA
CASSWQGWEGQTTDTQYF
TGCGCCAGCAGCTGGCAGGGGTGGGAGGGACAGACCACAGATACGCAGTATTTT
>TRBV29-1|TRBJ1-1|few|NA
CSVTSSGRMNTEAFF
TGCAGCGTTACCTCCTCAGGGAGAATGAACACTGAAGCTTTCTTT
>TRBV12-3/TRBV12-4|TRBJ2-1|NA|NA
CASSGALLEQFF
TGTGCCAGCAGTGGCGCTCTCCTCGAGCAGTTCTTC
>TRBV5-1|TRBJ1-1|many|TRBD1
CASSPGTGLMNTEAFF
TGCGCCAGCAGCCCCGGGACAGGGCTTATGAACACTGAAGCTTTCTTT
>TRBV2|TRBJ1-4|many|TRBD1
CASTKEGQPNEKLFF
TGTGCCAGCACCAAAGAGGGACAGCCTAATGAAAAACTGTTTTTT
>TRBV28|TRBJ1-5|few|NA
CASSRNQPQHF
TGTGCCAGCAGTCGAAATCAGCCCCAGCATTTT
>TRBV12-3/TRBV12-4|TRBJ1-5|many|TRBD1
CASSGQGWQPQHF
TGTGCCAGCAGTGGACAGGGGTGGCAGCCCCAGCATTTT
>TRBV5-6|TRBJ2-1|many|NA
CASSLDLGPYNEQFF
TGTGCCAGCAGCTTAGACTTGGGTCCCTACAATGAGCAGTTCTTC
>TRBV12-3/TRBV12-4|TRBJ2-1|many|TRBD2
CASSSRGGGAWNEQFF
TGTGCCAGCAGTTCCAGGGGCGGGGGGGCTTGGAATGAGCAGTTCTTC
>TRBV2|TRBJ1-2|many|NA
CASSNIYGYTF
TGTGCCAGCTCGAACATCTATGGCTACACCTTC
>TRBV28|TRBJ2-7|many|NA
CASSPPGRQDEQYF
TGTGCCAGCAGCCCTCCGGGACGACAGGACGAGCAGTACTTC
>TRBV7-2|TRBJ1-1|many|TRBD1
CASSAGDRDHTEAFF
TGTGCCAGCAGCGCCGGGGACAGGGACCACACTGAAGCTTTCTTT
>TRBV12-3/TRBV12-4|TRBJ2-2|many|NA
CASSFGFPHANTGELFF
TGTGCCAGCAGTTTTGGCTTCCCCCACGCGAACACCGGGGAGCTGTTTTTT
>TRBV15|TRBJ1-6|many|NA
CATRPLFGDSPLHF
TGTGCCACCAGGCCACTATTTGGGGATTCACCCCTCCACTTT
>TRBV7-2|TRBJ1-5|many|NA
CASSLEAGKQPQHF
TGTGCCAGCAGCTTAGAGGCAGGGAAACAGCCCCAGCATTTT
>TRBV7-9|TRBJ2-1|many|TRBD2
CASSPGTSGFYNEQFF
TGTGCCAGCAGCCCCGGGACTAGCGGCTTCTACAATGAGCAGTTCTTC
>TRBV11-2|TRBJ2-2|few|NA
CASSRTDRNTGELFF
TGTGCCAGCAGTCGAACCGACAGGAACACCGGGGAGCTGTTTTTT
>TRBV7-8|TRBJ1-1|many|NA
CASSLGGRVSNTEAFF
TGTGCCAGCAGCTTAGGAGGCAGGGTATCGAACACTGAAGCTTTCTTT
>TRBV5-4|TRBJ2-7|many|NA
CASSFFSYEQYF
TGTGCCAGCAGCTTCTTTTCTTACGAGCAGTACTTC
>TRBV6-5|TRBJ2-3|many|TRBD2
CASSYSNGASGTSTDTQYF
TGTGCCAGCAGTTACTCGAATGGGGCTAGCGGTACTAGCACAGATACGCAGTATTTT
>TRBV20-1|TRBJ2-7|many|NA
CSAPEDISYEQYF
TGCAGTGCTCCCGAGGACATCTCCTACGAGCAGTACTTC
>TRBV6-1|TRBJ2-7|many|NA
CASRESAFYEQYF
TGTGCCAGCAGAGAGTCAGCGTTCTACGAGCAGTACTTC
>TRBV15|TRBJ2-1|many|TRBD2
CATSSVSGGAFNEQFF
TGTGCCACCAGCAGTGTTAGCGGGGGGGCGTTTAATGAGCAGTTCTTC
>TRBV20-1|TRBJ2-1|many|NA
CSTPPTGNEQFF
TGCAGTACTCCCCCGACGGGGAATGAGCAGTTCTTC
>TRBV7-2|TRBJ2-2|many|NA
CASSKDSSTGELFF
TGTGCCAGCAGCAAAGACTCCTCAACCGGGGAGCTGTTTTTT
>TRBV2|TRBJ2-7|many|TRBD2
CASSEGLLAVGEQYF
TGTGCCAGCAGTGAAGGGTTACTAGCGGTGGGGGAGCAGTACTTC
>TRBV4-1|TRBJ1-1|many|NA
CASSHRSAMNTEAFF
TGCGCCAGCAGCCACCGCAGTGCTATGAACACTGAAGCTTTCTTT
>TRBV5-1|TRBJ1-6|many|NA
CASSLDGDDNSPLHF
TGCGCCAGCAGCTTGGACGGGGACGATAATTCACCCCTCCACTTT
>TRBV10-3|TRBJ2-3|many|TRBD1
CAISEPGDRVCF
TGTGCCATCAGTGAGCCGGGGGACAGGGTATGTTTT
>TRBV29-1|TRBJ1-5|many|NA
CSGGDVNQPQHF
TGCAGCGGTGGGGACGTCAATCAGCCCCAGCATTTT
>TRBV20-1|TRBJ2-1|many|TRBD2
CSASEAGATLEQFF
TGCAGTGCTAGTGAAGCGGGGGCCACTCTAGAGCAGTTCTTC
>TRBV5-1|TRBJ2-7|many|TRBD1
CASSLAPLGQKIYEQYF
TGCGCCAGCAGCTTAGCGCCCCTGGGACAGAAAATCTACGAGCAGTACTTC